This T cell receptor beta chain was sequenced for a study of identical twins. The germline gives CDR1 DFQATT, CDR2 SNEGSKA (reference sequence). Trimming cost V 6 bases and J 5 bases; bases outside gene matches: 5. This CDR3 is built from 12 residues. MiXCR was run by TCRdb on the 5' RACE reads, yielding one entry per CDR3 protein. The sample lists around 1.7 million distinct CDR3 sequences, 25% to 35% seen once, with approximately 0.29% in the top ten. In its sample, this clonotype was seen many times. Its antigen is currently unknown. General study results and limits: Out-of-frame beta sequences exhibited a weaker degree of excess twin sharing.

This chain connects TRBV20-1 to TRBJ1-2; TRBD1 agrees at 8 bases. This receptor was taken from a newborn girl in good health. Source material: cord blood. This CDR3 is CSAVTGGYGYTF. In DNA, the CDR3 is TGCAGTGCGGTTACAGGGGGTTATGGCTACACCTTC.